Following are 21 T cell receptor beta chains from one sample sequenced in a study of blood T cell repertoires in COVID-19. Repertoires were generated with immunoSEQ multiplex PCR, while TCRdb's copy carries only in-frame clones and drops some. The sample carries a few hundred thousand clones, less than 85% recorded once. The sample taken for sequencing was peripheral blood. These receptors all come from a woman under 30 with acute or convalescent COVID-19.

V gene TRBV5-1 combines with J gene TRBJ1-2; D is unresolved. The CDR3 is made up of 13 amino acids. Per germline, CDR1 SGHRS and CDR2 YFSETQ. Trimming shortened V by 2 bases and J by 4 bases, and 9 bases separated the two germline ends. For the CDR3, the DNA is TGCGCCAGCAGCTTCGGCCAGGTCTATGGCTACACCTTC. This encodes CASSFGQVYGYTF. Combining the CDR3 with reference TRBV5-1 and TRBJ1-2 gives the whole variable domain KAGVTQTPRYLIKTRGQQVTLSCSPISGHRSVSWYQQTPGQGLQFLFEYFSETQRNKGNFPGRFSGRQFSNSRSEMNVSTLELGDSALYLCASSFGQVYGYTFGSGTRLTVV.

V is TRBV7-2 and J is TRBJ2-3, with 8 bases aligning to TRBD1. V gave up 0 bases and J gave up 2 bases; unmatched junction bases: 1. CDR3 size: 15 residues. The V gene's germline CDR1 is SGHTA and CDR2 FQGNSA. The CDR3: CASSLAGQATDTQYF. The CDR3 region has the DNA TGTGCCAGCAGCTTAGCGGGACAGGCCACAGATACGCAGTATTTT.

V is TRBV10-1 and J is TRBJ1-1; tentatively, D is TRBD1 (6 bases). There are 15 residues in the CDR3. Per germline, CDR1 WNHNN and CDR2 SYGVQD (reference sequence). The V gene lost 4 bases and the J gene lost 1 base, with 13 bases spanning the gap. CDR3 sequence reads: CASSGYRETNTEAFF. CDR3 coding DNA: TGCGCCAGCAGTGGTTACAGGGAAACGAACACTGAAGCTTTCTTT.

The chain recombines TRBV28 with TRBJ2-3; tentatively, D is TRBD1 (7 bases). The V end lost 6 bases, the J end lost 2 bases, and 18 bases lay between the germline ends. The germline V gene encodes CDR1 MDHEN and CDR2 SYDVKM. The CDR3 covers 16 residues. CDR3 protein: CASSPAPGGFTDTQYF. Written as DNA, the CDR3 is TGTGCCAGCAGCCCGGCCCCAGGGGGGTTCACAGATACGCAGTATTTT.

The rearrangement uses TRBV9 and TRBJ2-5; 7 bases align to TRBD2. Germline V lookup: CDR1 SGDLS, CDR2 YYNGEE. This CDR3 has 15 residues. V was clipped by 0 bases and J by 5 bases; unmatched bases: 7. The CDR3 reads CASSVEAGRSETQYF. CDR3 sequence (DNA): TGTGCCAGCAGCGTAGAAGCGGGGCGTTCGGAGACCCAGTACTTC.

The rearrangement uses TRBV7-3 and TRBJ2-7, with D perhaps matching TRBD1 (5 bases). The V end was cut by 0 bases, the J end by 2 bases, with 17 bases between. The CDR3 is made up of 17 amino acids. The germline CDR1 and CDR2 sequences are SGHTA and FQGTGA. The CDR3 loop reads CASSLTAGSGEPYEQYF. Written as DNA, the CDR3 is TGTGCCAGCAGCTTAACTGCAGGGTCCGGAGAACCCTACGAGCAGTACTTC.

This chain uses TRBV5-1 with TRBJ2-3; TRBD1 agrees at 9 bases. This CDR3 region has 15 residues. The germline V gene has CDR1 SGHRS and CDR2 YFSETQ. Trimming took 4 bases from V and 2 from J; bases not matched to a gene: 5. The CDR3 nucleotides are TGCGCCAGCAGCAGGACAGGGGCCTACACAGATACGCAGTATTTT. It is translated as CASSRTGAYTDTQYF.

The CDR3 region has the DNA TGTGCCAGCAGCGTGACAGGGGATACCTATAATTCACCCCTCCACTTT. As protein: CASSVTGDTYNSPLHF. The chain has TRBV9 and TRBJ1-6; 8 nucleotides agree with TRBD1. The germline V gene encodes CDR1 SGDLS and CDR2 YYNGEE. V lost 2 bases and J lost 2; bases outside the gene matches: 3. The CDR3 covers 16 residues.

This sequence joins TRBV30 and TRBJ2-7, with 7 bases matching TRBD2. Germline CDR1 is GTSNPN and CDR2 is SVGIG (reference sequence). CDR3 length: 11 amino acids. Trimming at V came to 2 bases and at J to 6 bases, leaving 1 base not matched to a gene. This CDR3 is CAWSPGGEQYF. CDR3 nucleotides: TGTGCCTGGAGTCCGGGGGGCGAGCAGTACTTC.

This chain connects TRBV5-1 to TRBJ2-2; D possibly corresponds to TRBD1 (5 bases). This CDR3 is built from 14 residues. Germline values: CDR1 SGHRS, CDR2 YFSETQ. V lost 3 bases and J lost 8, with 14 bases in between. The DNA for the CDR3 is TGCGCCAGCAGCTGGACACACCTGCCGGGGGAGCTGTTTTTT. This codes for CASSWTHLPGELFF.

The CDR3 region has the DNA TGTGCCAGCAGCCACATTAATTCACCCCTCCACTTT. This gives the protein CASSHINSPLHF. This chain links TRBV4-2 with TRBJ1-6, with no clear D. V shed 3 bases and J shed 6 bases, with 3 bases lying between them. The CDR3 has 12 residues. Germline-derived CDR1 and CDR2 are LGHNA and YNFKEQ.

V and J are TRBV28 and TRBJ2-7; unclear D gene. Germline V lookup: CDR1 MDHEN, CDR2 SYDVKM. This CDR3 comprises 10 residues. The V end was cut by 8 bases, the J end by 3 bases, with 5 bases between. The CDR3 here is CASGFYEQYF. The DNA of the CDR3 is TGTGCCAGCGGCTTCTACGAGCAGTACTTC.

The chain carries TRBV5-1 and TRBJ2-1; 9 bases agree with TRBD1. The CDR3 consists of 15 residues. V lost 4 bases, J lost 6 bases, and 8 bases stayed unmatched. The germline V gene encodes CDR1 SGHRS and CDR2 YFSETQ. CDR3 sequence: CASSAMGQGTNEQFF. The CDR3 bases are TGCGCCAGCAGCGCAATGGGACAGGGAACCAATGAGCAGTTCTTC.

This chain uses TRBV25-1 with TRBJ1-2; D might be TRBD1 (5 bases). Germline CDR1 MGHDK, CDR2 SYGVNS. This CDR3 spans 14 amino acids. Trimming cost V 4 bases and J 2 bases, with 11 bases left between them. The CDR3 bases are TGTGCCAGCAGTGTTGGTCGGGGGAACTATGGCTACACCTTC. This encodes CASSVGRGNYGYTF.

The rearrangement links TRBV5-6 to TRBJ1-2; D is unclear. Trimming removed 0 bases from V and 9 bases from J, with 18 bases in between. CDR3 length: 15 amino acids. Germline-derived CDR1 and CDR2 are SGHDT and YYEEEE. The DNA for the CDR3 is TGTGCCAGCAGCTTGGCCCTCAACGGAGTCCGGAGCTACACCTTC. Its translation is CASSLALNGVRSYTF.

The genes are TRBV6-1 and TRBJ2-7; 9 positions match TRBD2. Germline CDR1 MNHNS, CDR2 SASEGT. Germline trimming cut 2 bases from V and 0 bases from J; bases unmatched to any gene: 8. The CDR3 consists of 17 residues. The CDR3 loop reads CASSERSSGVSSYEQYF. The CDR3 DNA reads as TGTGCCAGCAGTGAACGGTCTAGCGGGGTTAGCTCCTACGAGCAGTACTTC.

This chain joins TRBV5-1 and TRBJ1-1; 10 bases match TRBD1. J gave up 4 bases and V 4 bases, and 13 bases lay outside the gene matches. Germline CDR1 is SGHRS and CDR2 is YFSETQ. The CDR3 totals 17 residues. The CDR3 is CASSRRTGGDVRTEAFF. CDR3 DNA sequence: TGCGCCAGCAGCAGGCGGACAGGGGGTGATGTTCGCACTGAAGCTTTCTTT. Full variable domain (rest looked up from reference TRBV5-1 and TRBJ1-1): KAGVTQTPRYLIKTRGQQVTLSCSPISGHRSVSWYQQTPGQGLQFLFEYFSETQRNKGNFPGRFSGRQFSNSRSEMNVSTLELGDSALYLCASSRRTGGDVRTEAFFGQGTRLTVV.

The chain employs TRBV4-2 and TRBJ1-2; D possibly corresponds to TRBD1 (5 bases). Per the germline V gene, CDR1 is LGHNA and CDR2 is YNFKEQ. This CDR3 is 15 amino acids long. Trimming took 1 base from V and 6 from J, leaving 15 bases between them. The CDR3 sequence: CASSQGDWEVHGYTF. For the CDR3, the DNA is TGTGCCAGCAGCCAAGGGGACTGGGAGGTCCATGGCTACACCTTC.

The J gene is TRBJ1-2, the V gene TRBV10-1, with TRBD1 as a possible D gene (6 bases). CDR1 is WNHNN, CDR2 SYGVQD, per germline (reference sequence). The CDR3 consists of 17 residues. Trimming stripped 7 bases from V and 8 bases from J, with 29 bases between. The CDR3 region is CASTDPRGGSTLWGYTF. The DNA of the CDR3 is TGCGCCAGCACCGACCCAAGGGGGGGGAGTACGTTATGGGGCTACACCTTC.

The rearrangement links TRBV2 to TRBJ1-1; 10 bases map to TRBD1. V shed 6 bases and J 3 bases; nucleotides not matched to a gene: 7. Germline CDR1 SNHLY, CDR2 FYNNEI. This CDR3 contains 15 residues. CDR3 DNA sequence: TGTGCCAGCAGGTGGACAGGGGGTTCCGACACTGAAGCTTTCTTT. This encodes CASRWTGGSDTEAFF.

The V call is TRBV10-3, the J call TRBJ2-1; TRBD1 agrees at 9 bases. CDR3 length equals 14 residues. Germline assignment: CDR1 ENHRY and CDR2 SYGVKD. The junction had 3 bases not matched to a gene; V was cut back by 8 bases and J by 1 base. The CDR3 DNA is TGTGCCATCTCAGGGACAGGGTCCTACAATGAGCAGTTCTTC. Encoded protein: CAISGTGSYNEQFF.